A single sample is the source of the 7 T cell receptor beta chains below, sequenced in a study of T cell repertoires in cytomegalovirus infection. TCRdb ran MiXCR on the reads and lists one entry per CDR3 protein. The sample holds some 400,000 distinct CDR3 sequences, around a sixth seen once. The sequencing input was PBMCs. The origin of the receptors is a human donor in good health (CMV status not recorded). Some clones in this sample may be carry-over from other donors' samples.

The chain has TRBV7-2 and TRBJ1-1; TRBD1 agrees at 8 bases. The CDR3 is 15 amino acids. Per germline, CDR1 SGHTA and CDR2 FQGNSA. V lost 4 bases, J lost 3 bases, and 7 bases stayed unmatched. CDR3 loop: CASSYRTGRDTEAFF. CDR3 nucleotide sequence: TGTGCCAGCAGCTATCGGACAGGGAGGGACACTGAAGCTTTCTTT.

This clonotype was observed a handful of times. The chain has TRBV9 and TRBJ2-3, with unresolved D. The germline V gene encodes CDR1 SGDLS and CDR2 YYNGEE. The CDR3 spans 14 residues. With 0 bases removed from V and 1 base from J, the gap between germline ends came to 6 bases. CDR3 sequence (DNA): TGTGCCAGCAGCGTAGGGGATCGCACAGATACGCAGTATTTT. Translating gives CASSVGDRTDTQYF.

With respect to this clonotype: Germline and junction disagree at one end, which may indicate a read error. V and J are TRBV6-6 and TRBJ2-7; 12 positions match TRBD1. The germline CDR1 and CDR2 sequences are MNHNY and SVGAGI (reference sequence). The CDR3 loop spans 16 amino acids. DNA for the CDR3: TGTGCCAGCAGTGACTCCGGGACAGGGGGCGTCTACGAGCAGTACTTC. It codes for CASSDSGTGGVYEQYF.

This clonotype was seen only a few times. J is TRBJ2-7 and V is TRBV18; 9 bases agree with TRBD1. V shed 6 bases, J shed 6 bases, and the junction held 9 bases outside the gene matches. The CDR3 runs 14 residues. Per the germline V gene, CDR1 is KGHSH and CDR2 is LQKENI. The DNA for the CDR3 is TGTGCCAGCTCGACCGGGACAGGGAACGGCGAGCAGTACTTC. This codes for CASSTGTGNGEQYF.

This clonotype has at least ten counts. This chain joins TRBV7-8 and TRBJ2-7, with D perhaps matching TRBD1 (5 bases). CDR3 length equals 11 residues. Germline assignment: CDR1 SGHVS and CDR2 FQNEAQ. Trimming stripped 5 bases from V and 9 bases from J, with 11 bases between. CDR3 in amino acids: CASSEGVTQYF. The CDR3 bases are TGTGCCAGCAGCGAAGGGGTGACGCAGTACTTC. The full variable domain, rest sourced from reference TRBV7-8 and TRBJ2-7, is GAGVSQSPRYKVAKRGQDVALRCDPISGHVSLFWYQQALGQGPEFLTYFQNEAQLDKSGLPSDRFFAERPEGSVSTLKIQRTQQEDSAVYLCASSEGVTQYFGPGTRLTVT.

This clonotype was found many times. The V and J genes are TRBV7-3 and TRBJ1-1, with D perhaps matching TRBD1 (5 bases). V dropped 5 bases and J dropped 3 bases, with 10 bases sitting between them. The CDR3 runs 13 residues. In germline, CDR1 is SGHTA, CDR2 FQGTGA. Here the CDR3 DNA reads TGTGCCAGCAGCCCCCCAGGGCACACTGAAGCTTTCTTT. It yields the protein CASSPPGHTEAFF.

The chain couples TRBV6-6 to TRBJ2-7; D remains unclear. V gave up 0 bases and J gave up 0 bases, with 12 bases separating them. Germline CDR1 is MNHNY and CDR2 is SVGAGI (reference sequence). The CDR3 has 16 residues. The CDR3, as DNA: TGTGCCAGCAGTTACTCGAAGAGTAGGAGCTCCTACGAGCAGTACTTC. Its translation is CASSYSKSRSSYEQYF.